These 21 T cell receptor beta chains were all obtained from the same sample, sequenced in a study of cytomegalovirus exposure and HLA in healthy donors. The PCR contained 60 Vbeta and 13 Jbeta primers. Assay used: immunoSEQ multiplex PCR; TCRdb lists only in-frame clones, some missing. Of under 200,000 clones in the sample, 75% to 85% were seen once. The sequencing sample was made of PBMCs. These receptors were obtained from a girl aged 2 to 10 in good health and CMV-seropositive.

The table lists this clone with a count of one. The chain couples TRBV4-1 to TRBJ1-2; D might be TRBD1 (5 bases). The V end was cut by 3 bases, the J end by 6 bases, with 14 bases between. Per the germline V gene, CDR1 is MGHRA and CDR2 is YSYEKL. The CDR3 loop spans 14 amino acids. CDR3 nucleotide sequence: TGCGCCAGCAGCCATAGGCCGTGGGGGGATGGCTACACCTTC. Translation gives CASSHRPWGDGYTF.

V usage is TRBV19 and J usage is TRBJ2-2, with 11 bases lining up with TRBD1. Germline V CDR1 and CDR2: LNHDA, SQIVND (reference sequence). The CDR3 is made up of 15 amino acids. V was clipped by 6 bases and J by 3 bases; unmatched bases: 3. CDR3 sequence: CASSGQGADTGELFF. CDR3 DNA: TGTGCCAGTAGCGGACAGGGGGCTGACACCGGGGAGCTGTTTTTT.

The chain's CDR3 is CATSRVGAGGGDTQYF. The CDR3 DNA is TGTGCCACCAGCAGAGTAGGGGCAGGGGGCGGTGATACGCAGTATTTT. The chain carries TRBV15 and TRBJ2-3; 8 bases are a match to TRBD1. The V gene end was trimmed by 1 base and the J gene end by 6 bases; junction bases not matched to a gene: 9. The germline CDR1 and CDR2 sequences are LNHNV and YYDKDF (reference sequence). This CDR3 is 16 amino acids long.

This sequence joins TRBV11-2 and TRBJ2-7; 7 positions agree with TRBD1. The CDR3 has 14 residues. The J segment lost 3 bases and the V segment lost 5 bases, leaving 7 bases of the junction unmatched. Germline assignment: CDR1 SGHAT and CDR2 FQNNGV. The CDR3 loop reads CASSPWDRGYEQYF. CDR3 coding DNA: TGTGCCAGCAGCCCATGGGACAGAGGCTACGAGCAGTACTTC. Combining the CDR3 with reference TRBV11-2 and TRBJ2-7 gives the whole variable domain EAGVAQSPRYKIIEKRQSVAFWCNPISGHATLYWYQQILGQGPKLLIQFQNNGVVDDSQLPKDRFSAERLKGVDSTLKIQPAKLEDSAVYLCASSPWDRGYEQYFGPGTRLTVT.

V gene TRBV29-1 combines with J gene TRBJ2-2; perhaps TRBD2 as D (7 bases). V gave up 0 bases and J gave up 9 bases, with 20 bases separating them. The CDR3 has 16 residues. Germline lookup yields CDR1 SQVTM and CDR2 ANQGSEA. DNA for the CDR3: TGCAGCGTTGAAGATCTGGAGGGTTGGGGGGGCTGGGAGCTGTTTTTT. This gives the protein CSVEDLEGWGGWELFF.

This clone was counted a few times. V usage is TRBV6-4 and J usage is TRBJ2-3, with 9 bases aligning to TRBD2. After removal of 2 bases from V and 3 bases from J, the junction contained 0 bases not matched to a gene. CDR1 MRHNA and CDR2 SNTAGT come from the germline V gene. The CDR3 is 14 amino acids. In DNA form, the CDR3 reads TGTGCCAGCAGTGACACTAGCGGGACAGATACGCAGTATTTT. The encoded protein is CASSDTSGTDTQYF.

The J gene is TRBJ2-7, the V gene TRBV27; D is uncertain. Trimming shortened V by 0 bases and J by 0 bases, and 3 bases separated the two germline ends. The germline V gene encodes CDR1 MNHEY and CDR2 SMNVEV (reference sequence). This CDR3 contains 13 residues. The CDR3 DNA reads TGTGCCAGCAGTTTATCCCTCTCCTACGAGCAGTACTTC. Protein product: CASSLSLSYEQYF.

The chain is built from TRBV27 and TRBJ1-4, with D possibly TRBD1 on 6 matching bases. CDR1 MNHEY and CDR2 SMNVEV come from the germline V gene (reference sequence). The V end was cut by 6 bases, the J end by 6 bases, with 14 bases between. CDR3 length: 14 amino acids. In nucleotides, the CDR3 is TGTGCCAGCAGCCCCCAGGGGAGCCATGAAAAACTGTTTTTT. This codes for CASSPQGSHEKLFF.

To note about this clone: The junction shows a germline mismatch at one end, possibly a read error. The V and J genes are TRBV30 and TRBJ1-2, with D possibly matching TRBD1 (5 bases). This CDR3 has 16 residues. Germline CDR1 and CDR2: GTSNPN and SVGIG (reference sequence). DNA for the CDR3: TGTGCCTGGACCATCGGGGGTTCATCGGGAGGCTATGGCTACCCCTTC. Protein product: CAWTIGGSSGGYGYPF.

The chain carries TRBV29-1 and TRBJ2-5; TRBD2 matches at 7 bases. CDR3 length: 13 residues. Germline trimming cut 5 bases from V and 4 bases from J; bases unmatched to any gene: 7. Germline CDR1 reads SQVTM; CDR2 reads ANQGSEA. The CDR3 nucleotides read TGCAGCGTTTGGGAGGGCCTGGTAGAGACCCAGTACTTC. This sequence encodes CSVWEGLVETQYF.

CDR3 DNA: TGTGCCAGCAGTGTCAGGCCTAGCACAGATACGCAGTATTTT. It encodes CASSVRPSTDTQYF. This chain links TRBV6-1 with TRBJ2-3; D is uncertain. Trimming cost V 4 bases and J 0 bases, with 8 bases left between them. Germline CDR1 is MNHNS and CDR2 is SASEGT. CDR3 length equals 14 residues.

The J gene is TRBJ2-1, the V gene TRBV5-4; tentatively, D is TRBD1 (5 bases). Germline V gives CDR1 SGHNT, CDR2 YYREEE (reference sequence). V shed 4 bases and J shed 1 base, with 12 bases lying between them. The CDR3 sequence is 15 residues long. In DNA form, the CDR3 reads TGTGCCAGCAGCCTTACAGGAGTATCCTACAATGAGCAGTTCTTC. Protein sequence: CASSLTGVSYNEQFF. Complete variable domain (other parts from reference TRBV5-4 and TRBJ2-1): ETGVTQSPTHLIKTRGQQVTLRCSSQSGHNTVSWYQQALGQGPQFIFQYYREEENGRGNFPPRFSGLQFPNYSSELNVNALELDDSALYLCASSLTGVSYNEQFFGPGTRLTVL.

J is TRBJ1-2 and V is TRBV30, with 8 bases that match TRBD1. This CDR3 has 15 amino acids. The germline gives CDR1 GTSNPN, CDR2 SVGIG (reference sequence). Germline trimming cut 7 bases from V and 4 bases from J; bases unmatched to any gene: 14. In DNA form, the CDR3 reads TGTGCCTTCCTCCCACCGGACAGGGCGGGCTATGGCTACACCTTC. Translating it yields CAFLPPDRAGYGYTF.

The J gene is TRBJ1-1, the V gene TRBV15; D possibly corresponds to TRBD1 (5 bases). There are 15 residues in the CDR3. Trimming shortened V by 1 base and J by 0 bases, and 9 bases separated the two germline ends. Germline lookup yields CDR1 LNHNV and CDR2 YYDKDF (reference sequence). CDR3 sequence: CATSRARTLNTEAFF. The DNA for the CDR3 is TGTGCCACCAGCAGAGCTCGGACACTGAACACTGAAGCTTTCTTT.

This chain uses TRBV5-6 with TRBJ2-3; a possible D gene is TRBD1 (6 bases). Germline CDR1 SGHDT, CDR2 YYEEEE. V lost 2 bases, J lost 5 bases, and 9 bases lay in between. This CDR3 is built from 13 residues. The CDR3 sequence is CASSFYRVDTQYF. Written as DNA, the CDR3 is TGTGCCAGCAGCTTCTACAGGGTAGATACGCAGTATTTT.

J is TRBJ2-1 and V is TRBV18; tentative D call: TRBD1 (6 bases). The CDR3 contains 15 residues. V was cut by 5 bases and J by 0 bases, with 11 bases left in between. Germline V gives CDR1 KGHSH, CDR2 LQKENI. The CDR3 DNA is TGTGCCAGCTCAGGACAGTCCCTCTCCTACAATGAGCAGTTCTTC. Amino acid sequence: CASSGQSLSYNEQFF.

This clone was seen repeatedly, ten times or more. The chain has TRBV6-1 and TRBJ1-3; possibly TRBD1 for D (6 bases). Germline V gene sequence: CDR1 MNHNS, CDR2 SASEGT. The V and J ends lost 2 bases and 0 bases respectively, with 8 bases between them. The CDR3 is made up of 15 amino acids. DNA for the CDR3: TGTGCCAGCAGTGAACAAGGGGGCTCTGGAAACACCATATATTTT. Its translation is CASSEQGGSGNTIYF.

The chain uses TRBV6-5 and TRBJ2-7; 8 nucleotides agree with TRBD1. The CDR3 consists of 15 residues. From germline, CDR1 is MNHEY and CDR2 SVGAGI. CDR3 amino acids: CAIWDSWTGKAEQYF. DNA of the CDR3: TGTGCTATATGGGACTCCTGGACAGGGAAAGCGGAGCAGTACTTC.

V usage is TRBV2 and J usage is TRBJ2-7; tentatively, D is TRBD2 (6 bases). Deletions cut 3 bases from V and 0 bases from J, with 6 bases between. The CDR3 is 13 amino acids. Per the germline V gene, CDR1 is SNHLY and CDR2 is FYNNEI. DNA of the CDR3: TGTGCCAGCAGTGACGGGAGCTCCTACGAGCAGTACTTC. Translated: CASSDGSSYEQYF.

This clone was picked up one time. V and J are TRBV19 and TRBJ1-1, with 7 bases that match TRBD1. Germline loops: CDR1 LNHDA, CDR2 SQIVND (reference sequence). The junction had 3 bases not matched to a gene; V was cut back by 3 bases and J by 2 bases. This CDR3 region has 14 residues. The CDR3 loop is CASSIGTANTEAFF. The CDR3 DNA is TGTGCCAGTAGTATCGGGACAGCTAACACTGAAGCTTTCTTT. Filled out from reference TRBV19 and TRBJ1-1, the complete variable domain reads DGGITQSPKYLFRKEGQNVTLSCEQNLNHDAMYWYRQDPGQGLRLIYYSQIVNDFQKGDIAEGYSVSREKKESFPLTVTSAQKNPTAFYLCASSIGTANTEAFFGQGTRLTVV.

The V gene is TRBV6-1, the J gene TRBJ2-3; TRBD1 might be the D (5 bases). Germline V lookup: CDR1 MNHNS, CDR2 SASEGT. This CDR3 is 14 amino acids long. Between the trimmed V and J ends, which lost 5 bases and 5 bases, there was a span of 14 bases. CDR3 residues: CASSNQGGQDTQYF. CDR3 nucleotide sequence: TGTGCCAGCAGTAATCAGGGTGGCCAAGATACGCAGTATTTT.